The 25 T cell receptor beta chains presented below share a single source sample, sequenced in a study of blood T cell repertoires in COVID-19. Measured with immunoSEQ multiplex PCR; TCRdb has only the in-frame clones, and not every one. The table has some 320,000 clones, 87% seen once; the top ten hold around 8%. The sample comprised peripheral blood. The receptors stem from a woman in her 50s who had recovered from COVID-19.

The rearrangement uses TRBV30 and TRBJ2-7, with 13 bases fitting TRBD2. CDR1 is GTSNPN, CDR2 SVGIG, per germline (reference sequence). The V segment lost 3 bases and the J segment 4 bases; nucleotides outside the gene matches: 6. This CDR3 comprises 15 residues. CDR3 coding DNA: TGTGCCTGGAGGTTTACTAGCGGGAGGGGGTACGAGCAGTACTTC. Amino acid sequence: CAWRFTSGRGYEQYF.

The chain combines TRBV18 with TRBJ2-3, with 8 bases identical to TRBD2. This CDR3 spans 17 amino acids. V dropped 0 bases and J dropped 0; count of bases not matched to a gene: 5. Germline V gene lookup returns CDR1 KGHSH and CDR2 LQKENI. The CDR3 sequence: CASSPPGSGTSTDTQYF. CDR3 nucleotides: TGTGCCAGCTCACCACCGGGTAGCGGGACTAGCACAGATACGCAGTATTTT.

The chain combines TRBV30 with TRBJ1-2; TRBD1 matches at 10 bases. Unmatched junction bases numbered 3, after V lost 4 bases and J lost 4 bases. Germline lookup yields CDR1 GTSNPN and CDR2 SVGIG (reference sequence). The CDR3 runs 13 residues. The CDR3 DNA reads TGTGCCTGGAACCGGGACAGGGGCTATGGCTACACCTTC. It encodes CAWNRDRGYGYTF. Full variable domain (outside the CDR3, taken from reference TRBV30 and TRBJ1-2): SQTIHQWPATLVQPVGSPLSLECTVEGTSNPNLYWYRQAAGRGLQLLFYSVGIGQISSEVPQNLSASRPQDRQFILSSKKLLLSDSGFYLCAWNRDRGYGYTFGSGTRLTVV.

The CDR3 is CASSQDLLHTYNEQFF. The CDR3 nucleotides read TGTGCCAGCAGCCAAGATCTACTACACACCTACAATGAGCAGTTCTTC. The V gene is TRBV3-1 (or the pseudogene TRBV3-2), the J gene TRBJ2-1, with D unclear. Trimming removed 0 bases from V and 2 bases from J, with 11 bases in between. CDR3 length: 16 amino acids. CDR1 is LGHDT and CDR2 is YNNKEL in the germline V gene (reference sequence).

The chain links TRBV30 to TRBJ1-2, with TRBD1 matching over 7 bases. The germline V gene has CDR1 GTSNPN and CDR2 SVGIG (reference sequence). The CDR3 extends over 13 amino acids. After removal of 5 bases from V and 6 bases from J, the junction contained 9 bases not matched to a gene. CDR3 residues: CAWETGVLNGYTF. The CDR3 DNA follows: TGTGCCTGGGAAACAGGGGTATTGAATGGCTACACCTTC.

This clone was seen a single time. The chain combines TRBV28 with TRBJ2-2; 11 bases agree with TRBD2. Losses at the gene ends were 2 bases for V and 5 bases for J; bases not matched to a gene: 13. This CDR3 region has 19 residues. CDR1 and CDR2 (germline): MDHEN, SYDVKM. Written as DNA, the CDR3 is TGTGCCAGCAGTTTAAGTACCCCGAGACTAGCGGGGTGGACCGGGGAGCTGTTTTTT. It specifies CASSLSTPRLAGWTGELFF.

This chain connects TRBV29-1 to TRBJ1-5; D is undetermined. Trimming removed 4 bases from V and 0 bases from J, with 13 bases in between. This CDR3 is 15 amino acids long. CDR1 SQVTM and CDR2 ANQGSEA come from the germline V gene. The CDR3 DNA reads as TGCAGCGTTGGGGAGTCGGCAGATAGCAATCAGCCCCAGCATTTT. Translation gives CSVGESADSNQPQHF.

The chain combines TRBV25-1 with TRBJ1-2, with TRBD1 matching 11 bases. The CDR3 contains 14 residues. The germline V gene has CDR1 MGHDK and CDR2 SYGVNS. Unmatched junction bases numbered 7, after V lost 5 bases and J lost 8 bases. The CDR3 spells CASSTLGQGEGYTF. The CDR3 nucleotides are TGTGCCAGCAGTACCTTGGGACAGGGGGAAGGCTACACCTTC.

In its sample, this clone was seen a few times. V and J are TRBV5-5 and TRBJ1-2, with D maybe TRBD1 (6 bases). Trimming took 4 bases from V and 4 from J, leaving 17 bases between them. Germline CDR1 reads SGHKS; CDR2 reads YYEKEE (reference sequence). This CDR3 is 15 amino acids long. The CDR3 DNA is TGTGCCAGCAGCCATACAGGGACTATCGGCTATGGCTACACCTTC. Translated, it gives CASSHTGTIGYGYTF.

The chain uses TRBV27 and TRBJ2-7, with 7 bases fitting TRBD2. The trim removed 2 bases at V and 1 base at J, leaving 5 bases unmatched. CDR3 length equals 15 residues. CDR1 is MNHEY, CDR2 SMNVEV, per germline (reference sequence). In DNA form, the CDR3 reads TGTGCCAGCAGTTTACGAAGGGGAGGGTCCTACGAGCAGTACTTC. Its translation: CASSLRRGGSYEQYF.

The chain carries TRBV7-2 and TRBJ2-1; 9 bases match TRBD2. Germline V lookup: CDR1 SGHTA, CDR2 FQGNSA. The V and J ends lost 5 bases and 4 bases, in that order; junction bases with no gene match: 3. CDR3 length: 14 amino acids. The CDR3 here is CASSPTSGYNEQFF. CDR3 nucleotide sequence: TGTGCCAGCAGCCCCACTAGCGGGTACAATGAGCAGTTCTTC.

The chain is built from TRBV5-1 and TRBJ2-2; perhaps TRBD1 as D (6 bases). CDR3 length: 15 amino acids. The germline V gene encodes CDR1 SGHRS and CDR2 YFSETQ. V lost 4 bases to trimming and J lost 3 bases, with 13 bases between them. Written as DNA, the CDR3 is TGCGCCAGCAGCGGGGGACACAGGGACACCGGGGAGCTGTTTTTT. As protein: CASSGGHRDTGELFF.

The chain joins TRBV19 to TRBJ1-1, with a possible D match to TRBD1 (6 bases). Per the germline V gene, CDR1 is LNHDA and CDR2 is SQIVND (reference sequence). This CDR3 comprises 14 residues. V was pared by 6 bases and J by 0 bases, with 11 bases between. The CDR3 protein is CASSRGALNTEAFF. For the CDR3, the DNA is TGTGCCAGTAGCCGGGGGGCTTTGAACACTGAAGCTTTCTTT.

This rearrangement joins TRBV27 to TRBJ1-1; a weak D match, TRBD1 (5 bases). V lost 1 base to trimming and J lost 3 bases, with 12 bases between them. This CDR3 is 15 amino acids long. Germline V gene data show CDR1 as MNHEY and CDR2 as SMNVEV (reference sequence). The CDR3 protein is CASSLWAPGDTEAFF. In nucleotides, the CDR3 is TGTGCCAGCAGTTTATGGGCACCGGGGGACACTGAAGCTTTCTTT.

The chain carries TRBV5-1 and TRBJ2-1, with D perhaps TRBD2 (6 bases). Deletions cut 4 bases from V and 5 bases from J, with 16 bases between. This CDR3 contains 15 residues. In germline, CDR1 is SGHRS, CDR2 YFSETQ. The CDR3 is CASSLSGNINNEQFF. CDR3 DNA sequence: TGCGCCAGCAGCCTTAGCGGAAACATAAACAATGAGCAGTTCTTC.

V and J are TRBV19 and TRBJ2-7, with 10 bases identical to TRBD2. In germline, CDR1 is LNHDA, CDR2 SQIVND (reference sequence). With 8 bases clipped from V and 5 bases from J, the junction kept 6 bases outside the gene matches. This CDR3 spans 13 amino acids. In DNA form, the CDR3 reads TGTGCCAGTCGGCTAGCGGGAGATCACGAGCAGTACTTC. Its protein product is CASRLAGDHEQYF.

The chain recombines TRBV19 with TRBJ2-5, with D hard to call. Trimming cost V 2 bases and J 2 bases, with 12 bases left between them. The CDR3 contains 15 residues. Germline V CDR1 and CDR2: LNHDA, SQIVND (reference sequence). CDR3 sequence reads: CASSIPYGSQETQYF. For the CDR3, the DNA is TGTGCCAGTAGTATACCCTACGGGTCACAAGAGACCCAGTACTTC.

The chain is built from TRBV18 and TRBJ2-2; 7 nucleotides agree with TRBD1. After removal of 6 bases from V and 7 bases from J, the junction contained 5 bases not matched to a gene. This CDR3 spans 13 amino acids. Germline lookup yields CDR1 KGHSH and CDR2 LQKENI. The CDR3 reads CASSDRVIGELFF. The DNA for the CDR3 is TGTGCCAGCTCCGACAGGGTGATCGGGGAGCTGTTTTTT.

V gene TRBV5-1 combines with J gene TRBJ1-6; D call uncertain. The germline V and J ends were trimmed by 0 bases and 5 bases, with 15 bases remaining between them. Germline loops: CDR1 SGHRS, CDR2 YFSETQ. This CDR3 region has 17 residues. This CDR3 reads CASSLVFIGGDNSPLHF. The DNA of the CDR3 is TGCGCCAGCAGCTTGGTCTTTATAGGCGGAGATAATTCACCCCTCCACTTT.

The chain joins TRBV30 to TRBJ1-4; 9 bases line up with TRBD1. The CDR3 is 14 amino acids. The ends lost 0 bases at V and 8 bases at J; junction bases unmatched: 4. Germline V lookup: CDR1 GTSNPN, CDR2 SVGIG (reference sequence). The CDR3 nucleotides read TGTGCCTGGAGTGTTGGGGACAGGGACGAAAAACTGTTTTTT. It translates to CAWSVGDRDEKLFF.

J is TRBJ1-3 and V is TRBV3-1 (or the pseudogene TRBV3-2); no clear D gene. Germline assignment: CDR1 LGHDT and CDR2 YNNKEL (reference sequence). With 4 bases removed from V and 2 bases from J, the gap between germline ends came to 9 bases. CDR3 length: 14 residues. CDR3 DNA: TGTGCCAGCAGCCCCGAGCTAGCTGGAAACACCATATATTTT. The encoded protein is CASSPELAGNTIYF.

The rearrangement uses TRBV2 and TRBJ2-7; maybe TRBD1 (5 bases). The CDR3 is 13 amino acids. Trimming left V 3 bases short and J 3 bases short, with 9 bases between. The germline V gene has CDR1 SNHLY and CDR2 FYNNEI. CDR3 DNA sequence: TGTGCCAGCAGTGAGGGGCGTTTCTACGAGCAGTACTTC. This codes for CASSEGRFYEQYF.

The chain uses TRBV7-9 and TRBJ1-2; D may be TRBD1 (5 bases). V was shortened by 1 base and J by 8 bases, with 11 bases between the two germline ends. The CDR3 runs 13 residues. Germline lookup yields CDR1 SEHNR and CDR2 FQNEAQ (reference sequence). This CDR3 reads CASSLGGTGGYTF. The CDR3 DNA reads as TGTGCCAGCAGCTTAGGCGGGACCGGCGGCTACACCTTC.

This chain connects TRBV25-1 to TRBJ1-6; D perhaps matches TRBD1 (6 bases). The CDR3 loop spans 13 amino acids. V was pared by 8 bases and J by 7 bases, with 12 bases between. Germline V gene lookup returns CDR1 MGHDK and CDR2 SYGVNS. The CDR3 loop is CASQPRGNSPLHF. In DNA, the CDR3 is TGTGCCAGCCAGCCCAGGGGCAATTCACCCCTCCACTTT. Variable domain in full (rest from reference TRBV25-1 and TRBJ1-6): EADIYQTPRYLVIGTGKKITLECSQTMGHDKMYWYQQDPGMELHLIHYSYGVNSTEKGDLSSESTVSRIRTEHFPLTLESARPSHTSQYLCASQPRGNSPLHFGNGTRLTVT.

This chain links TRBV15 with TRBJ1-3; D is undetermined. CDR1 and CDR2 from the germline V gene are LNHNV and YYDKDF (reference sequence). Deletions cut 0 bases from V and 2 bases from J, with 11 bases between. The CDR3 contains 16 residues. The CDR3 loop is CATSRERGVPGNTIYF. CDR3 nucleotide sequence: TGTGCCACCAGCAGAGAGCGGGGAGTCCCTGGAAACACCATATATTTT.